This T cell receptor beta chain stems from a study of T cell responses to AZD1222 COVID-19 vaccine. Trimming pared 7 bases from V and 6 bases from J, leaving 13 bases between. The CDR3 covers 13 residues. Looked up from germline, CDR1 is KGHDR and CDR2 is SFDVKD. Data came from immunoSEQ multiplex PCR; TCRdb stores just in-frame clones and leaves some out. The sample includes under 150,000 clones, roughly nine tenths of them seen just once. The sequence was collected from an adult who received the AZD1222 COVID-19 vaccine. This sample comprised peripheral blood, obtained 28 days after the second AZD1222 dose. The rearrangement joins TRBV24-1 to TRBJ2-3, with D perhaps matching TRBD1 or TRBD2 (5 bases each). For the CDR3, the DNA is TGTGCCACCAGCCCGAGGGACGCGGATACGCAGTATTTT. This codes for CATSPRDADTQYF.